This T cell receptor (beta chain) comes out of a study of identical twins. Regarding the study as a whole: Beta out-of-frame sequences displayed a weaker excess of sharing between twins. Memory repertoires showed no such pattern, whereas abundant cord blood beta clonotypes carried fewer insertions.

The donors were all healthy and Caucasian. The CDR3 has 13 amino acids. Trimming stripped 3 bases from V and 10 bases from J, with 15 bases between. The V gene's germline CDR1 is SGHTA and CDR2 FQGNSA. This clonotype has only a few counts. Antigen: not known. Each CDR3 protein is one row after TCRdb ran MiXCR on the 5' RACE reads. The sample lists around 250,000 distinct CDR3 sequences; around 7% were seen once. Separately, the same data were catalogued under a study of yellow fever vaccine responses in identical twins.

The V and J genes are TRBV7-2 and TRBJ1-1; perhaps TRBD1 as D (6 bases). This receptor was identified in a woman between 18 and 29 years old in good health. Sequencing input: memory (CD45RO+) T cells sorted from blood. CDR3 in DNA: TGTGCCAGCAGCTTGACAGGAACCTTAGCAGCTTTCTTT. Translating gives CASSLTGTLAAFF.